The entry below gives a single TCR beta chain sequence along with its context. The data were taken from a study of T cell responses to AZD1222 COVID-19 vaccine. Germline loops: CDR1 SGHDN, CDR2 FVKESK. Trimming stripped 1 base from V and 8 bases from J, with 17 bases between. This CDR3 contains 15 residues. Only in-frame clones appear in the TCRdb table, and some are missing; sequencing was by immunoSEQ multiplex PCR. The repertoire holds fewer than 250,000 clones, with roughly 92% as singletons. This specimen was peripheral blood, taken on day 0 of AZD1222 vaccination. This sequence joins TRBV14 and TRBJ1-2; no clear D. The receptor was derived from an adult in good health. This CDR3 reads CASSQVGADPRGYTF. The CDR3 DNA sequence: TGTGCCAGCAGCCAAGTTGGAGCGGACCCCCGCGGCTACACCTTC.